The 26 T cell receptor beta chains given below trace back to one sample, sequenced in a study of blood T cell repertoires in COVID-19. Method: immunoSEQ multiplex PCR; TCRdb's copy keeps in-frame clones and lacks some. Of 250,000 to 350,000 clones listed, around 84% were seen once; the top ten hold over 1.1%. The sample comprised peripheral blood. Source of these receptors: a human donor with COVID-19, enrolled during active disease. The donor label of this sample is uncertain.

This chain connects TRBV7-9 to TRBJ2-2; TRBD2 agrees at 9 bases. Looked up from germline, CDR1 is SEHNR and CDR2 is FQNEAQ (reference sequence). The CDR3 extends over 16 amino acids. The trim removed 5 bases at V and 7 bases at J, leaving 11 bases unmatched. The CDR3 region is CASSLRPAGGIGELFF. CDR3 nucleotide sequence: TGTGCCAGCAGCCTACGACCGGCGGGAGGGATCGGGGAGCTGTTTTTT.

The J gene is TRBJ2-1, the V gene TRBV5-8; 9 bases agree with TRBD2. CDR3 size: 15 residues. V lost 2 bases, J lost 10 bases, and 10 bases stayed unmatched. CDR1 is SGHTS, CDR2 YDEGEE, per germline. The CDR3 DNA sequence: TGTGCCAGCAGCTTACGGGTAGCGGGAGTAGGCGAGCAGTTCTTC. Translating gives CASSLRVAGVGEQFF. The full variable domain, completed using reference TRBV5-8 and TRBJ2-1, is EAGVTQSPTHLIKTRGQQATLRCSPISGHTSVYWYQQALGLGLQFLLWYDEGEERNRGNFPPRFSGRQFPNYSSELNVNALELEDSALYLCASSLRVAGVGEQFFGPGTRLTVL.

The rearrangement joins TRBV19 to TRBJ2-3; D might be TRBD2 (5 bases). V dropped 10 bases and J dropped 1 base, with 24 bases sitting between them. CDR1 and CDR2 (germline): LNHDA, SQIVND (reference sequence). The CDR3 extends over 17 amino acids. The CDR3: CATAWRSDSQGTDTQYF. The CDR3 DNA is TGTGCCACTGCATGGCGGTCGGACTCCCAAGGCACAGATACGCAGTATTTT.

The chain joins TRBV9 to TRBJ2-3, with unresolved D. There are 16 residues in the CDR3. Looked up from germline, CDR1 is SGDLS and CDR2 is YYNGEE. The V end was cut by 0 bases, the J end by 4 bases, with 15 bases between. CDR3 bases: TGTGCCAGCAGCGTAGGCGGATCCTCTAGATCAGATACGCAGTATTTT. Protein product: CASSVGGSSRSDTQYF.

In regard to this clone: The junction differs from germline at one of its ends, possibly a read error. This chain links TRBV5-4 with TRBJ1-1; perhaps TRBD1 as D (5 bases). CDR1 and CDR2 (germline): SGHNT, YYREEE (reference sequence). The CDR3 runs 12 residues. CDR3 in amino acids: CASSNRNPEAFF. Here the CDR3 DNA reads TGTGCCAGCAGCAACAGGAACCCTGAAGCTTTCTTT. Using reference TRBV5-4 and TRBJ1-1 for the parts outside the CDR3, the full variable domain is ETGVTQSPTHLIKTRGQQVTLRCSSQSGHNTVSWYQQALGQGPQFIFQYYREEENGRGNFPPRFSGLQFPNYSSELNVNALELDDSALYLCASSNRNPEAFFGQGTRLTVV.

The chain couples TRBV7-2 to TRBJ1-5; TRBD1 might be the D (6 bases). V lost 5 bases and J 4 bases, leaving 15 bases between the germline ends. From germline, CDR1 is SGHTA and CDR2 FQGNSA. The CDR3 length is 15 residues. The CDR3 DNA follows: TGTGCCAGCAGCCCACAGGGTGGGGTTAATCAGCCCCAGCATTTT. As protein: CASSPQGGVNQPQHF.

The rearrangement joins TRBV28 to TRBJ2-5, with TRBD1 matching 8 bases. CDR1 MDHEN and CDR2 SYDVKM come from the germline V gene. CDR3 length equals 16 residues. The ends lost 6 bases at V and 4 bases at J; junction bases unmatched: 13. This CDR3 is CASSPPGTGQRETQYF. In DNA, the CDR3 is TGTGCCAGCAGCCCCCCCGGGACAGGTCAGCGAGAGACCCAGTACTTC.

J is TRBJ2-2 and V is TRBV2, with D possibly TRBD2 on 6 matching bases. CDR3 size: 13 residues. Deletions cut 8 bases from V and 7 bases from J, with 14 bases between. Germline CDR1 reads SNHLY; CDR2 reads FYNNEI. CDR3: CASAGRRVGELFF. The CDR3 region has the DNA TGTGCCAGCGCCGGGAGAAGGGTCGGGGAGCTGTTTTTT.

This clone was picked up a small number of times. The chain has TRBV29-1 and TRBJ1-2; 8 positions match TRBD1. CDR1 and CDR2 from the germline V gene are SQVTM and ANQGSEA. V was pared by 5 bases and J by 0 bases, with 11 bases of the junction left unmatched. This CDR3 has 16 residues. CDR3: CSVLGDRGPPNYGYTF. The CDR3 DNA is TGCAGCGTTTTAGGTGACAGGGGCCCGCCTAACTATGGCTACACCTTC.

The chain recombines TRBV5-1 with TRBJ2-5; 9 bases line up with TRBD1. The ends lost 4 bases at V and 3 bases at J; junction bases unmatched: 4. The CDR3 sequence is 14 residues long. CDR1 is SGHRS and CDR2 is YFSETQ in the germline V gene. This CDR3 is CASSTDRGEETQYF. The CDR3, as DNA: TGCGCCAGCAGCACTGACAGGGGGGAAGAGACCCAGTACTTC. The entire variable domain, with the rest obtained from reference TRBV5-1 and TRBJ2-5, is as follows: KAGVTQTPRYLIKTRGQQVTLSCSPISGHRSVSWYQQTPGQGLQFLFEYFSETQRNKGNFPGRFSGRQFSNSRSEMNVSTLELGDSALYLCASSTDRGEETQYFGPGTRLLVL.

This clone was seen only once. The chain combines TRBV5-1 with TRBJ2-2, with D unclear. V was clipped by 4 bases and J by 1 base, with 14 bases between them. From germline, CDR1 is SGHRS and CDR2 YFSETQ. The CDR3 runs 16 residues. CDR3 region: CASSPEVWQNTGELFF. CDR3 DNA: TGCGCCAGCAGCCCCGAAGTCTGGCAGAACACCGGGGAGCTGTTTTTT.

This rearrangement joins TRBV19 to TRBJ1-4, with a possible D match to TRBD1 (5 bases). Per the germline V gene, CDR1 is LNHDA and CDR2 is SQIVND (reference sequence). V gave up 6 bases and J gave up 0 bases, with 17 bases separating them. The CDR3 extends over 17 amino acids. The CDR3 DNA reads TGTGCCAGTAGCGCTATTTACGGGGGAGCAACTAATGAAAAACTGTTTTTT. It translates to CASSAIYGGATNEKLFF.

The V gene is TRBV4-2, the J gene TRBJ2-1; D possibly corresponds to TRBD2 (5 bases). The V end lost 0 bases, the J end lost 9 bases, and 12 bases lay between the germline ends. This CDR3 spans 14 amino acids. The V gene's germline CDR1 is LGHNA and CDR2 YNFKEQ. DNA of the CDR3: TGTGCCAGCAGCCAAGATACTAGAGCCTTTGAGCAGTTCTTC. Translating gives CASSQDTRAFEQFF.

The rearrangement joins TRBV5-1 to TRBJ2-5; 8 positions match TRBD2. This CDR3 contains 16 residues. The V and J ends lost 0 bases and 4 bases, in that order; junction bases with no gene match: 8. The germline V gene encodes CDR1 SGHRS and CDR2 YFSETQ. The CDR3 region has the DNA TGCGCCAGCAGCTTGGCCCTCGGGAGGGGAGGAGAGACCCAGTACTTC. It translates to CASSLALGRGGETQYF. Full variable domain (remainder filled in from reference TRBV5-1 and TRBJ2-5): KAGVTQTPRYLIKTRGQQVTLSCSPISGHRSVSWYQQTPGQGLQFLFEYFSETQRNKGNFPGRFSGRQFSNSRSEMNVSTLELGDSALYLCASSLALGRGGETQYFGPGTRLLVL.

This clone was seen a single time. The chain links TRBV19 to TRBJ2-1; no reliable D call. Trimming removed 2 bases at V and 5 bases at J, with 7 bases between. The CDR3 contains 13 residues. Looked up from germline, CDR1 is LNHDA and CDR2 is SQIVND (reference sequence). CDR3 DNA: TGTGCCAGTAGTATAAGAGCCAACAATGAGCAGTTCTTC. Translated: CASSIRANNEQFF.

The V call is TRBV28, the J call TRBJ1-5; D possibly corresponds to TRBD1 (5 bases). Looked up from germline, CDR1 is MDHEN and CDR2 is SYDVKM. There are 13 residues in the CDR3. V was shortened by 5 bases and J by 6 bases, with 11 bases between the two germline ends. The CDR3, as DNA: TGTGCCAGCAGTACTCAGGGTTCTCAGCCCCAGCATTTT. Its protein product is CASSTQGSQPQHF.

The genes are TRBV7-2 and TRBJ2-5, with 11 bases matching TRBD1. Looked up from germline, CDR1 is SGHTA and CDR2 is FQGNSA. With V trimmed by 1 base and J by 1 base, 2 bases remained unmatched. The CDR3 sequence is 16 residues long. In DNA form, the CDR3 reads TGTGCCAGCAGCTTAGTCGGGACAGGGGGCCAAGAGACCCAGTACTTC. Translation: CASSLVGTGGQETQYF.

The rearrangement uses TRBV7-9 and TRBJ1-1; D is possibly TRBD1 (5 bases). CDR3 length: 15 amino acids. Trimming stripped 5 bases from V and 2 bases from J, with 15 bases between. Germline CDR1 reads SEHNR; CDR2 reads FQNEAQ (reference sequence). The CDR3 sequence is CASSPTLGGNTEAFF. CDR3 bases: TGTGCCAGCAGCCCAACCTTGGGGGGTAACACTGAAGCTTTCTTT.

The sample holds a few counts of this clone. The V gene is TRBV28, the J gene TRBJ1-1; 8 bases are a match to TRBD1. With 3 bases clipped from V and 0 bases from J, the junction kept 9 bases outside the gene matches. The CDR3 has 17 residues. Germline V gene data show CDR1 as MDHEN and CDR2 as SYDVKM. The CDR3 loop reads CASSLRQGAFMNTEAFF. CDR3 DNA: TGTGCCAGCAGTTTGCGTCAGGGGGCTTTCATGAACACTGAAGCTTTCTTT.

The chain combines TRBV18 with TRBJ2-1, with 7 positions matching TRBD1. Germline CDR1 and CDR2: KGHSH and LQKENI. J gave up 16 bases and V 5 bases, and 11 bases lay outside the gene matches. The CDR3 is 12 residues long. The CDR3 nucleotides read TGTGCCAGCTCAACAGGGGACGCTCCACGATTCTTC. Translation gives CASSTGDAPRFF. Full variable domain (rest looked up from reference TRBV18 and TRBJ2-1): NAGVMQNPRHLVRRRGQEARLRCSPMKGHSHVYWYRQLPEEGLKFMVYLQKENIIDESGMPKERFSAEFPKEGPSILRIQQVVRGDSAAYFCASSTGDAPRFFGPGTRLTVL.

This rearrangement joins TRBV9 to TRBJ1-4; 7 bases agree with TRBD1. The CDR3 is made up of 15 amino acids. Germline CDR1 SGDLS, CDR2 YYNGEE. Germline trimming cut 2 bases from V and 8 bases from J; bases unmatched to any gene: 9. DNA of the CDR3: TGTGCCAGCAGCGTTCGACAGGGATCGGGGGAAAAACTGTTTTTT. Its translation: CASSVRQGSGEKLFF.

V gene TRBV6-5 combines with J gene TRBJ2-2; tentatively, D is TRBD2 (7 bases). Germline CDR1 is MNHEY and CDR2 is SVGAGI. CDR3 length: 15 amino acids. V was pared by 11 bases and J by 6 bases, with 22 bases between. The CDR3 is CASKMPGGKSGELFF. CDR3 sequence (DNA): TGTGCCTCTAAAATGCCGGGGGGCAAGTCCGGGGAGCTGTTTTTT.

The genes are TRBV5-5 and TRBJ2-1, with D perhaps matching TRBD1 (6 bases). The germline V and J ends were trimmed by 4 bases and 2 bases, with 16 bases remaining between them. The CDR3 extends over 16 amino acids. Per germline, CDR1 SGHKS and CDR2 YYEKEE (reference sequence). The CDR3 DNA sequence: TGTGCCAGCAGCCCCCGGACAGCAGCTGCCTACAATGAGCAGTTCTTC. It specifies CASSPRTAAAYNEQFF.

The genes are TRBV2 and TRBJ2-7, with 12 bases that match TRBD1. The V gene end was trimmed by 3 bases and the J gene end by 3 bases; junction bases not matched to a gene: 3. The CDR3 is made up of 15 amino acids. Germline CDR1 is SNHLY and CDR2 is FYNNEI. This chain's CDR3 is CASSEGQGAVYEQYF. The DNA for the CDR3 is TGTGCCAGCAGTGAGGGACAGGGGGCGGTCTACGAGCAGTACTTC.

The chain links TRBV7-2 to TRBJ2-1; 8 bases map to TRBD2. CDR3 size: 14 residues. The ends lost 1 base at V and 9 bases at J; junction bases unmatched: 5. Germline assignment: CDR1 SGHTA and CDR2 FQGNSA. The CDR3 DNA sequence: TGTGCCAGCAGCTTAGACGGACTAGCTGGTGAGCAGTTCTTC. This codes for CASSLDGLAGEQFF.

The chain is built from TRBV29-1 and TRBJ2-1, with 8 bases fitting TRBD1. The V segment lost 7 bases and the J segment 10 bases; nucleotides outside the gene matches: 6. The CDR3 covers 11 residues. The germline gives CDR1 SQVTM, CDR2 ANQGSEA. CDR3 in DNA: TGCAGCGGTGACCCAGGGGGCGAGCAGTTCTTC. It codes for CSGDPGGEQFF.